The rows below give T cell receptor beta chains drawn from one sample of a study of cytomegalovirus exposure and HLA in healthy donors. Some clones are missing from TCRdb's copy, which holds only in-frame ones; the method was immunoSEQ multiplex PCR. The table shows roughly 80,000 clones, with 70% to 85% occurring only once. The sample taken for sequencing was PBMCs. The source is a man in his fifties or sixties in good health and CMV-seropositive. Each CDR3 is given with its conserved first and last residue. A D gene is named only where the DNA matches it firmly. Expanded clones are given a class, and other clones once, few, many or no size at all.

D gene	V gene	J gene	clone size	CDR3 DNA	CDR3 protein
TRBD2	TRBV6-1	TRBJ2-3	.	TGTGCCAGCAGTGAAGATGGTAGCGGGAGGCTCTCAGATACGCAGTATTTT	CASSEDGSGRLSDTQYF
.	TRBV7-7	TRBJ1-5	.	TGTGCCAGCAGCCTAGACAGGTATAGCAATCAGCCCCAGCATTTT	CASSLDRYSNQPQHF
TRBD1	TRBV7-8	TRBJ2-4	few	TGTGCCAGCAGCCCCCGGCCCCAAATTGGACAGGCCCTAGCCAAAAACAGTCAGTACTTC	CASSPRPQIGQALAKNSQYF
TRBD1	TRBV5-1	TRBJ1-5	.	TGCGCCAGCAGCTATGGACAGGGAGACGGACAGCCCCAGCATTTT	CASSYGQGDGQPQHF
.	TRBV15	TRBJ1-2	.	TGTGCCACCAGCAGAGATTACGGTACAGTTAAGACCTATGGCTACACCTTC	CATSRDYGTVKTYGYTF
.	TRBV2	TRBJ2-6	.	TGTGCCAGCAGTGAGGTGACGCCTGGGGCCAACGGCCTGACTTTC	CASSEVTPGANGLTF
TRBD2	TRBV9	TRBJ2-1	.	TGTGCCAGCAGCGTTTCGACTAGCGGGAGTAATGAGCAGTTCTTC	CASSVSTSGSNEQFF
.	TRBV9	TRBJ1-5	.	TGTGCCAGCAGCTCGGGCCCCGGGAAAAGCAATCAGCCCCAGCATTTT	CASSSGPGKSNQPQHF
TRBD2	TRBV9	TRBJ2-5	few	TGTGCCAGCAGCGTCGGGGGAGCGGGGCCTTACCAAGAGACCCAGTACTTC	CASSVGGAGPYQETQYF
TRBD1	TRBV6-1	TRBJ1-2	once	TGTGCCAGCAGTGAGTTGGCGACAGGGGCAGGTGGCTACACCTTC	CASSELATGAGGYTF
TRBD2	TRBV6-1	TRBJ2-3	.	TGTGCCAGCAGTGAACTAGCGGGAGGGGTTACGCAGTATTTT	CASSELAGGVTQYF
.	TRBV5-8	TRBJ2-1	.	TGTGCCAGCAGCTTTCGCCGGAGTGAACGGTATGAGCAGTTCTTC	CASSFRRSERYEQFF
TRBD1	TRBV7-9	TRBJ1-1	.	TGTGCCAGCAGCTCCCGGGACAGGGGACTCATGAACACTGAAGCTTTCTTT	CASSSRDRGLMNTEAFF
TRBD1	TRBV19	TRBJ1-2	few	TGTGCCAGTAGTCATCGACGGAACAGGGGGCAAAACTATGGCTACACCTTC	CASSHRRNRGQNYGYTF
TRBD2	TRBV5-1	TRBJ2-7	.	TGCGCCAGCAGCTTTTCTAGCGGGAGCTACGAGCAGTACTTC	CASSFSSGSYEQYF
.	TRBV10-3	TRBJ2-5	.	TGTGCCATCAGTGACTATTCTCAAGAGACCCAGTACTTC	CAISDYSQETQYF
TRBD1	TRBV5-4	TRBJ2-7	.	TGTGCCAGCAGCACCGACAGGGGTACGTACGAGCAGTACTTC	CASSTDRGTYEQYF
.	TRBV30	TRBJ2-1	.	TGTGCCTGGAGTGTACAGAGCAATGAGCAGTTCTTC	CAWSVQSNEQFF
TRBD2	TRBV7-8	TRBJ2-1	.	TGTGCCAGCAGCCCACCTACTAGCGGGAGGGATAATGAGCAGTTCTTC	CASSPPTSGRDNEQFF
TRBD2	TRBV9	TRBJ2-3	.	TGTGCCAGCAGCGCCGAGAGTTCCGGGACTAGCGGGAGCACAGATACGCAGTATTTT	CASSAESSGTSGSTDTQYF
.	TRBV6-1	TRBJ1-2	.	TGTGCCAGCAGTGAAATCGGGGGGGCGCTTGGCTACACCTTC	CASSEIGGALGYTF
TRBD1	TRBV7-9	TRBJ2-7	.	TGTGCCAGCTTCACGACAGGGCGGTACGAGCAGTACTTC	CASFTTGRYEQYF
.	TRBV9	TRBJ1-1	.	TGTGCCAGCAGCGTGGAGGGAGGCACTGAAGCTTTCTTT	CASSVEGGTEAFF
TRBD2	TRBV10-3	TRBJ2-7	.	TGTGCCATCCGAGACGAGCGGGAGCTCTTAGGCGAGCAGTACTTC	CAIRDERELLGEQYF
.	TRBV12-5	TRBJ2-1	.	TGTGCTAGTGGTCCCACAGGACGACTAGTCAATGAGCAGTTCTTC	CASGPTGRLVNEQFF
.	TRBV4-3	TRBJ2-3	.	TGCGCCAGCAGCCTAAGACTAGGAGGAGATACGCAGTATTTT	CASSLRLGGDTQYF
TRBD2	TRBV2	TRBJ2-7	.	TGTGCCACCTCGGGACTAGCGGGAGTAGGGGTCGACGAGCAGTACTTC	CATSGLAGVGVDEQYF
TRBD1	TRBV18	TRBJ1-5	once	TGTGCCAGCTCAATTGGGACAGGTAACAATCAGCCCCAGCATTTT	CASSIGTGNNQPQHF
TRBD2	TRBV27	TRBJ2-1	.	TGTGCCAGCAGTTTAGGGTGGACTAGTGCCGCTGAGCAGTTCTTC	CASSLGWTSAAEQFF
.	TRBV10-3	TRBJ2-5	.	TGTGCCATCAGTGAGCGGGGGTACCAAGAGACCCAGTACTTC	CAISERGYQETQYF
.	TRBV7-9	TRBJ2-7	.	TGTGCCAGCAGTCTAGCGTTCGAGCAGTACTTC	CASSLAFEQYF
.	TRBV7-9	TRBJ2-1	.	TGTTCCAGCAGCTTAGATATTTTTGAGCAGTTCTTC	CSSSLDIFEQFF
.	TRBV9	TRBJ2-6	.	TGTGCCAGCAGCGTGTCAGGGTTGCACTCTGGGGCCAACGTCCTGACTTTC	CASSVSGLHSGANVLTF
.	TRBV10-2	TRBJ2-7	once	TGCGCCAGCAGTGAGATCGGGGACGAGCAGTACTTC	CASSEIGDEQYF
.	TRBV18	TRBJ1-2	.	TGTGCCAGCTCACCTGCCGGGACAACTGCTAACTATGGCTACACCTTC	CASSPAGTTANYGYTF
TRBD1	TRBV5-1	TRBJ2-3	.	TGCGCCAGCAGCTTGGGGTGGAGTCAGGGGGCTTCAGATACGCAGTATTTT	CASSLGWSQGASDTQYF
TRBD1	TRBV27	TRBJ2-5	.	TGTGCCAGCGCTCCGGGACAGGGGTGGACCCAGTACTTC	CASAPGQGWTQYF
TRBD1	TRBV11-3	TRBJ1-4	.	TGTGCCAGCAGCCCAAGGACAGGGGGCGAGGATGAAAAACTGTTTTTT	CASSPRTGGEDEKLFF
TRBD2	TRBV5-1	TRBJ2-1	.	TGCGCCAGCAGCCGAGCTAGCGGACTCTACAATGAGCAGTTCTTC	CASSRASGLYNEQFF
TRBD2	TRBV9	TRBJ2-3	once	TGTGCCAGCAGCTACAGTAGCGGGACAAACACAGATACGCAGTATTTT	CASSYSSGTNTDTQYF
TRBD1	TRBV30	TRBJ1-6	.	TGTGCCCTCTCCCTGGGACAGGGAAATTCACCCCTCCACTTT	CALSLGQGNSPLHF
.	TRBV6-1	TRBJ2-2	.	TGTGCCAGCACCCGACTAGGCGCCGGGGAGCTGTTTTTT	CASTRLGAGELFF
.	TRBV28	TRBJ1-2	.	TGTGCCAGCAGTTTCGGGGGATCGCACTATGGCTACACCTTC	CASSFGGSHYGYTF
.	TRBV6-5	TRBJ2-7	.	TGTGCCAGCAGTTACTCGTACAGGGCCTACGAGCAGTACTTC	CASSYSYRAYEQYF
.	TRBV5-1	TRBJ1-2	.	TGCGCCGGCAGCTGCAACTTAAATGCCCCACTCATGTGTGGCTACACCTTC	CAGSCNLNAPLMCGYTF
TRBD1	TRBV5-4	TRBJ1-4	few	TGTGCCAGCAGCCAAACAGGGGAAGGTGAAAAACTGTTTTTT	CASSQTGEGEKLFF
.	TRBV30	TRBJ2-1	.	TGTGCCTGGAGTGGCGGTCTAGCTAAGCACTTCAATGAGCAGTTCTTC	CAWSGGLAKHFNEQFF
TRBD1	TRBV19	TRBJ1-5	few	TGTGCCAGTAGTGGCAGGGGGATCGATCAGCCCCAGCATTTT	CASSGRGIDQPQHF
TRBD1	TRBV18	TRBJ2-2	.	TGTGCCAGCCTCCGGCGGACAGGGGTCCATGGGAGTACCGGGGAGCTGTTTTTT	CASLRRTGVHGSTGELFF
.	TRBV28	TRBJ2-7	few	TGTGCCAGCAGTCCAGCGCTAGAAGGCAGCTACGAGCAGTACTTC	CASSPALEGSYEQYF
TRBD1	TRBV5-1	TRBJ2-7	.	TGCGCCAGCAGCGAAACCGGGACAGGGGTTCCCGAGCAGTACTTC	CASSETGTGVPEQYF
TRBD1	TRBV7-2	TRBJ2-7	.	TGTGCCAGCAGCTTAGAGGGGACAGGGATCGAGCAGTACTTC	CASSLEGTGIEQYF
.	TRBV7-2	TRBJ2-7	.	TGTGCCAGCAGCTCGTTGCGAGGACACGACGAGCAGTACTTC	CASSSLRGHDEQYF